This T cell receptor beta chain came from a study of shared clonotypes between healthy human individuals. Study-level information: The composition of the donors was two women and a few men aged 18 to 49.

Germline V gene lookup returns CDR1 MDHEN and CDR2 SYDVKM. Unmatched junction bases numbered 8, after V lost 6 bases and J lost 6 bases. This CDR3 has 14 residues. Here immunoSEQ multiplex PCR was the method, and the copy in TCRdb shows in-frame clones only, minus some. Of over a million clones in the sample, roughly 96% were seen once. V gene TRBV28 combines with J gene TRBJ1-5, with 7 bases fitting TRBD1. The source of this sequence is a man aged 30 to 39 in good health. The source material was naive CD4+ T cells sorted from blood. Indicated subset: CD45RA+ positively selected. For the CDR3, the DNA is TGTGCCAGCAGCCGAGGGGGCGCAGGTCAGCCCCAGCATTTT. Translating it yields CASSRGGAGQPQHF.